The 11 T cell receptor beta chains in this list originate from one sample, sequenced in a study of OX40 agonist ivuxolimab in advanced cancers. Only in-frame clones appear in the TCRdb table, and some are missing; sequencing was by immunoSEQ multiplex PCR. The data contain roughly 42,000 clones, about 90% of them singletons. The source was CD4+ or CD8+ T cells sorted from blood, collected in a trial of the OX40 agonist ivuxolimab. These TCRs come from an adult with an advanced solid tumor such as melanoma, head and neck, liver or kidney cancer.

This clone was seen ten or more times. The chain couples TRBV11-2 to TRBJ2-1; the D is unclear. The CDR3 is 14 residues long. V was clipped by 4 bases and J by 7 bases, with 14 bases between them. CDR1 is SGHAT and CDR2 is FQNNGV in the germline V gene. CDR3 loop: CASSSLDPANEQFF. DNA of the CDR3: TGTGCCAGCAGCTCACTCGACCCCGCTAATGAGCAGTTCTTC.

The chain is built from TRBV19 and TRBJ2-5; 11 nucleotides align to TRBD1. Germline values: CDR1 LNHDA, CDR2 SQIVND (reference sequence). The CDR3 has 19 residues. J gave up 4 bases and V 2 bases, and 15 bases lay outside the gene matches. The CDR3 DNA is TGTGCCAGTAGTATATATGGCGACGTGGGACAGGGGGGAGGAGAGACCCAGTACTTC. As protein: CASSIYGDVGQGGGETQYF.

The chain joins TRBV5-1 to TRBJ2-7, with D hard to call. Looked up from germline, CDR1 is SGHRS and CDR2 is YFSETQ. The CDR3 contains 13 residues. The germline V and J ends were trimmed by 3 bases and 5 bases, with 12 bases remaining between them. The CDR3 spells CASSWKTGNEQYF. The CDR3 DNA sequence: TGCGCCAGCAGCTGGAAAACCGGCAACGAGCAGTACTTC.

The V gene is TRBV25-1, the J gene TRBJ1-1; D not resolved. This CDR3 spans 14 amino acids. V lost 6 bases, J lost 1 base, and 12 bases lay in between. CDR1 and CDR2 (germline): MGHDK, SYGVNS. CDR3: CASRKSVQNTEAFF. The CDR3 region has the DNA TGTGCCAGCAGAAAAAGTGTTCAGAACACTGAAGCTTTCTTT.

Written as DNA, the CDR3 is TGTGCCAGCAGCGTAGCTAACCAATTCTATGGCTACACCTTC. This codes for CASSVANQFYGYTF. The rearrangement links TRBV9 to TRBJ1-2; D is undetermined. From germline, CDR1 is SGDLS and CDR2 YYNGEE. This CDR3 is built from 14 residues. Trimming removed 0 bases at V and 4 bases at J, with 10 bases between.

The rearrangement uses TRBV10-3 and TRBJ2-3; TRBD2 agrees at 8 bases. The CDR3 covers 15 residues. Germline loops: CDR1 ENHRY, CDR2 SYGVKD. The V gene end was trimmed by 10 bases and the J gene end by 3 bases; junction bases not matched to a gene: 12. The CDR3 DNA reads TGTGCCACCTTCCCGGCCAGCGGGAGAACAGATACGCAGTATTTT. Encoded protein: CATFPASGRTDTQYF.

The chain combines TRBV4-1 with TRBJ2-1; 7 positions agree with TRBD1. CDR1 is MGHRA, CDR2 YSYEKL, per germline. V gave up 3 bases and J gave up 3 bases; unmatched junction bases: 8. The length of the CDR3 is 16 residues. The CDR3 nucleotides are TGCGCCAGCAGCCAGAAGGACAGGTCTGTCTACAATGAGCAGTTCTTC. Protein product: CASSQKDRSVYNEQFF.

The chain employs TRBV21-1 and TRBJ2-2; TRBD2, as called in the table, went unchecked against the DNA. TRBV21-1 is flagged as a pseudogene. CDR3 length: 18 amino acids. The CDR3 nucleotides are TGTGCCAGCAGCAAAGCGCTTAGGAGCGGGAGTCCTTCCGGGGAGCTGTTTTTT. This codes for CASSKALRSGSPSGELFF.

The chain has TRBV11-2 and TRBJ1-4; D call uncertain. CDR3 length: 18 amino acids. From germline, CDR1 is SGHAT and CDR2 FQNNGV. The V gene lost 4 bases and the J gene lost 4 bases, with 22 bases spanning the gap. CDR3 sequence reads: CASSSRVGILHHNEKLFF. The DNA for the CDR3 is TGTGCCAGCAGCTCGAGGGTAGGTATCTTGCACCATAATGAAAAACTGTTTTTT.

The CDR3 reads CASSQEAANTEAFF. The DNA of the CDR3 is TGCGCCAGCAGCCAAGAAGCCGCGAACACTGAAGCTTTCTTT. The J gene is TRBJ1-1, the V gene TRBV4-1; D ambiguous. Germline V gene sequence: CDR1 MGHRA, CDR2 YSYEKL. V shed 0 bases and J shed 1 base, with 6 bases lying between them. This CDR3 region has 14 residues.

This clone has only one observation. In DNA form, the CDR3 reads TGTGCCAGTAGTATTGGGGCTAGCGGTCTGGAGACCCAGTACTTC. It encodes CASSIGASGLETQYF. The genes are TRBV19 and TRBJ2-5; 7 positions agree with TRBD2. V gave up 3 bases and J gave up 5 bases; unmatched junction bases: 9. Germline loops: CDR1 LNHDA, CDR2 SQIVND (reference sequence). The CDR3 has 15 amino acids.